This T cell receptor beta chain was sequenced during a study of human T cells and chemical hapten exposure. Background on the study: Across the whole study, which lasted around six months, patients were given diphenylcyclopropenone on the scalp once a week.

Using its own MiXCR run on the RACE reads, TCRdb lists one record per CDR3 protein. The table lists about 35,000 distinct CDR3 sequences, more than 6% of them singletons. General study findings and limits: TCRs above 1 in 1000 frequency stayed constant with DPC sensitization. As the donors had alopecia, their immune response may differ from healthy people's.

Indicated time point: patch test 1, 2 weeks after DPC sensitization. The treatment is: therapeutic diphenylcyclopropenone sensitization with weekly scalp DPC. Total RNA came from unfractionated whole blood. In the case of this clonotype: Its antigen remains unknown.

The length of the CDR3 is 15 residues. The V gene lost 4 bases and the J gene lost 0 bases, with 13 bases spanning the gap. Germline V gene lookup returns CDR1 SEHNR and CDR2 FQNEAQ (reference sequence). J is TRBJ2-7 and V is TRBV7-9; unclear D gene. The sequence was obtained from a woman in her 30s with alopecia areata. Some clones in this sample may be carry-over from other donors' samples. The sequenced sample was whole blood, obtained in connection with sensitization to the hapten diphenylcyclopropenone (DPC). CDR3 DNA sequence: TGTGCCAGCAGCTCAGCAGGATGGACCTCCTACGAGCAGTACTTC. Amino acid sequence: CASSSAGWTSYEQYF.